Listed below are T cell receptor beta chains from one sample, sequenced in a study of OX40 agonist ivuxolimab in advanced cancers. Assay used: immunoSEQ multiplex PCR; TCRdb lists only in-frame clones, some missing. Of 41,000 or so clones in the sample, around four fifths were seen once. The source was CD4+ or CD8+ T cells sorted from blood, collected in a trial of the OX40 agonist ivuxolimab. Receptors originate from an adult with an advanced solid tumor such as melanoma, head and neck, liver or kidney cancer. Both conserved end residues are part of each CDR3. D genes are given only for firm matches. Size values are once, few and many counts, or a class for expanded clones, and some rows have none.

D gene: -; J gene: TRBJ2-2; clone size: -; V gene: TRBV28; CDR3 DNA: TGTGCCAGCACGAGACGGAGGGCCGCGGGGGAGCTGTTTTTT; CDR3 protein: CASTRRRAAGELFF
D gene: -; J gene: TRBJ1-4; clone size: -; V gene: TRBV28; CDR3 DNA: TGTGCCAGCAGTTTCCCCCTTGCGACTAATGAAAAACTGTTTTTT; CDR3 protein: CASSFPLATNEKLFF
D gene: -; J gene: TRBJ2-1; clone size: -; V gene: TRBV29-1; CDR3 DNA: TGCAGCGCCGGACGACTGGTCTGGGGCAATGAGCAGTTCTTC; CDR3 protein: CSAGRLVWGNEQFF
D gene: -; J gene: TRBJ2-3; clone size: -; V gene: TRBV28; CDR3 DNA: TGTGCCAGCAGTTTATCTCCCCTACCCACAGATACGCAGTATTTT; CDR3 protein: CASSLSPLPTDTQYF
D gene: TRBD1; J gene: TRBJ1-4; clone size: -; V gene: TRBV7-8; CDR3 DNA: TGTGCCAGCAGCTTAAACAGGGGCAATGAAAAACTGTTTTTT; CDR3 protein: CASSLNRGNEKLFF
D gene: -; J gene: TRBJ1-4; clone size: -; V gene: TRBV11-3; CDR3 DNA: TGTGCCAGCAGCCTAGACGGTGAAAAACTGTTTTTT; CDR3 protein: CASSLDGEKLFF
D gene: -; J gene: TRBJ1-1; clone size: -; V gene: TRBV7-2; CDR3 DNA: TGTGCCAGCAGCTTAGGGAAGGGGAGCACTGAAGCTTTCTTT; CDR3 protein: CASSLGKGSTEAFF
D gene: TRBD2; J gene: TRBJ2-4; clone size: -; V gene: TRBV5-1; CDR3 DNA: TGCGCCAGCAGCTTAGATTCAGCGGGAGGGCTGGTAAACATTCAGTACTTC; CDR3 protein: CASSLDSAGGLVNIQYF
D gene: -; J gene: TRBJ2-3; clone size: -; V gene: TRBV11-3; CDR3 DNA: TGTGCCAGCAGCGGAGGCTGGGCCACAGATACGCAGTATTTT; CDR3 protein: CASSGGWATDTQYF
D gene: -; J gene: TRBJ2-7; clone size: -; V gene: TRBV10-3; CDR3 DNA: TGTGCCATCAGGCCCTCGGGACAAGGGTACGAGCAGTACTTC; CDR3 protein: CAIRPSGQGYEQYF
D gene: TRBD2; J gene: TRBJ2-7; clone size: -; V gene: TRBV18; CDR3 DNA: TGTGCCAGCTCACCACGGGAGGGATACGAGCAGTACTTC; CDR3 protein: CASSPREGYEQYF
D gene: -; J gene: TRBJ2-1; clone size: -; V gene: TRBV11-3; CDR3 DNA: TGTGCCAGCAGCTCGGACAGTGACAATGAGCAGTTCTTC; CDR3 protein: CASSSDSDNEQFF
D gene: -; J gene: TRBJ1-1; clone size: few; V gene: TRBV9; CDR3 DNA: TGTGCCAGCAGCCCTCACACAGAGACTGAAGCTTTCTTT; CDR3 protein: CASSPHTETEAFF
D gene: -; J gene: TRBJ2-2; clone size: -; V gene: TRBV28; CDR3 DNA: TGTGCCAGCAGTTCCTGGCGTGAGAACACCGGGGAGCTGTTTTTT; CDR3 protein: CASSSWRENTGELFF
D gene: -; J gene: TRBJ2-7; clone size: -; V gene: TRBV6-5; CDR3 DNA: TGTGCCAGCAGTTTAGACAACTTCGGCGAGCAGTACTTC; CDR3 protein: CASSLDNFGEQYF
D gene: -; J gene: TRBJ2-4; clone size: -; V gene: TRBV18; CDR3 DNA: TGTGCCAGCTCACTCGTCAGGGAAATTCAGTACTTC; CDR3 protein: CASSLVREIQYF
D gene: -; J gene: TRBJ2-7; clone size: -; V gene: TRBV7-6; CDR3 DNA: TGTGCCAGCAGCGCGGGACATAGCTACGAGCAGTACTTC; CDR3 protein: CASSAGHSYEQYF
D gene: -; J gene: TRBJ2-7; clone size: -; V gene: TRBV5-1; CDR3 DNA: TGCGCCAGCAGCTTGGGGCCAGTAGGCTCCTACGAGCAGTACTTC; CDR3 protein: CASSLGPVGSYEQYF
D gene: -; J gene: TRBJ2-1; clone size: -; V gene: TRBV12-5; CDR3 DNA: TGTGCTAGTGGTGTGGGACAAACACAGGCAGGCAATGAGCAGTTCTTC; CDR3 protein: CASGVGQTQAGNEQFF
D gene: TRBD2; J gene: TRBJ2-3; clone size: -; V gene: TRBV6-1; CDR3 DNA: TGTGCCAGCAGGCGGGGGTATACGCAGTATTTT; CDR3 protein: CASRRGYTQYF
D gene: -; J gene: TRBJ1-4; clone size: -; V gene: TRBV6-5; CDR3 DNA: TGTGCCAGCATCGACAGACTGAATGAAAAACTGTTTTTT; CDR3 protein: CASIDRLNEKLFF
D gene: -; J gene: TRBJ1-3; clone size: -; V gene: TRBV5-4; CDR3 DNA: TGTGCCAGCAGCCCGGGGGAGATTAGTGGAAACACCATATATTTT; CDR3 protein: CASSPGEISGNTIYF
D gene: TRBD2; J gene: TRBJ2-2; clone size: -; V gene: TRBV28; CDR3 DNA: TGTGCCAGCAGTTTATGGGGACTAGCGGGAGAATCATATGCCGGGGAGCTGTTTTTT; CDR3 protein: CASSLWGLAGESYAGELFF
D gene: -; J gene: TRBJ2-5; clone size: -; V gene: TRBV6-1; CDR3 DNA: TGTGCCAGCAGTGACTCGGGGGAGACCCAGTACTTC; CDR3 protein: CASSDSGETQYF
D gene: -; J gene: TRBJ1-1; clone size: -; V gene: TRBV19; CDR3 DNA: TGTGCCAGTAGTATAAGCAGGAACACTGAAGCTTTCTTT; CDR3 protein: CASSISRNTEAFF
D gene: -; J gene: TRBJ1-3; clone size: -; V gene: TRBV18; CDR3 DNA: TGTGCCAGCTCACGATCCCGAGACGGAAACACCATATATTTT; CDR3 protein: CASSRSRDGNTIYF
D gene: TRBD1; J gene: TRBJ2-7; clone size: -; V gene: TRBV4-1; CDR3 DNA: TGCGCCAGCAGCCAATCTACAGGGGGTGTCTACGAGCAGTACTTC; CDR3 protein: CASSQSTGGVYEQYF
D gene: TRBD1; J gene: TRBJ2-7; clone size: -; V gene: TRBV10-3; CDR3 DNA: TGTGCCATCAGCGGGACCGGGACAGGCGGCTACGAGCAGTACTTC; CDR3 protein: CAISGTGTGGYEQYF
D gene: TRBD1; J gene: TRBJ2-3; clone size: -; V gene: TRBV11-2; CDR3 DNA: TGTGCCAGCAGCTCAACCCCTGACAGGGCCACAGATACGCAGTATTTT; CDR3 protein: CASSSTPDRATDTQYF
D gene: TRBD1; J gene: TRBJ1-5; clone size: -; V gene: TRBV19; CDR3 DNA: TGTGCCACTAGACAGGGTGACGGCAATCAGCCCCAGCATTTT; CDR3 protein: CATRQGDGNQPQHF
D gene: TRBD1; J gene: TRBJ2-4; clone size: -; V gene: TRBV7-9; CDR3 DNA: TGTGCCAGCAGCTTAGGGGTGGACAGGGGGCCTCTAGCCAAAAACATTCAGTACTTC; CDR3 protein: CASSLGVDRGPLAKNIQYF
D gene: -; J gene: TRBJ2-1; clone size: few; V gene: TRBV19; CDR3 DNA: TGTGCCAGTAGGTGGGGAAATGAGCAGTTCTTC; CDR3 protein: CASRWGNEQFF
D gene: -; J gene: TRBJ2-7; clone size: few; V gene: TRBV27; CDR3 DNA: TGTGCCAGCAGTTTACAATGGGTCGGGTCCTCCTACGAGCAGTACTTC; CDR3 protein: CASSLQWVGSSYEQYF
D gene: TRBD1; J gene: TRBJ1-3; clone size: -; V gene: TRBV6-5; CDR3 DNA: TGTGCCAGCAGTTACACAGGGGTATTTCCTGGAAACACCATATATTTT; CDR3 protein: CASSYTGVFPGNTIYF
D gene: -; J gene: TRBJ1-5; clone size: few; V gene: TRBV12-5; CDR3 DNA: TGTGCTAGTGGTTTGGCCCAGGGCTATAGCAATCAGCCCCAGCATTTT; CDR3 protein: CASGLAQGYSNQPQHF
D gene: TRBD2; J gene: TRBJ2-5; clone size: -; V gene: TRBV5-5; CDR3 DNA: TGTGCCAGCAGCTTTCAAGCGGGAGGAGGGGAGACCCAGTACTTC; CDR3 protein: CASSFQAGGGETQYF
D gene: -; J gene: TRBJ2-7; clone size: -; V gene: TRBV27; CDR3 DNA: TGTGCCAGCAGTTTATCGATGGGGGCGCGACGTTCCTACGAGCAGTACTTC; CDR3 protein: CASSLSMGARRSYEQYF
D gene: TRBD2; J gene: TRBJ2-1; clone size: -; V gene: TRBV10-1; CDR3 DNA: TGCGCCAGCAGTGTTTCCCCCACTAGCGACAATGAGCAGTTCTTC; CDR3 protein: CASSVSPTSDNEQFF
D gene: TRBD1; J gene: TRBJ1-2; clone size: once; V gene: TRBV6-5; CDR3 DNA: TGTGCCAGCAGTTACTGGGACAGGCCAGGGGTTTATGGCTACACCTTC; CDR3 protein: CASSYWDRPGVYGYTF
D gene: TRBD1; J gene: TRBJ1-1; clone size: -; V gene: TRBV9; CDR3 DNA: TGTGCCAGCAGCGTAGAAGCAGGGGGTACTGAAGCTTTCTTT; CDR3 protein: CASSVEAGGTEAFF
D gene: -; J gene: TRBJ1-5; clone size: -; V gene: TRBV21-1; CDR3 DNA: TGTGCCAGCACCACAAAGAGTGCGGGGGGGGATAGCAATCAGCCCCAGCATTTT; CDR3 protein: CASTTKSAGGDSNQPQHF
D gene: TRBD2; J gene: TRBJ2-5; clone size: once; V gene: TRBV4-2; CDR3 DNA: TGTGCCAGCAGCCGACCGGGAGGCACTAGCGGGATGGGGGAGACCCAGTACTTC; CDR3 protein: CASSRPGGTSGMGETQYF
D gene: -; J gene: TRBJ1-5; clone size: -; V gene: TRBV19; CDR3 DNA: TGTGCCAGTAGACAATCGACGGTCAATCAGCCCCAGCATTTT; CDR3 protein: CASRQSTVNQPQHF
D gene: -; J gene: TRBJ2-1; clone size: -; V gene: TRBV7-9; CDR3 DNA: TGTGCCAGCAGCGTTAGGGGCGCTACCTACAATGAGCAGTTCTTC; CDR3 protein: CASSVRGATYNEQFF
D gene: -; J gene: TRBJ1-2; clone size: -; V gene: TRBV18; CDR3 DNA: TGTGCCAGCTCACCAGCTATCTACTATGGCTACACCTTC; CDR3 protein: CASSPAIYYGYTF
D gene: -; J gene: TRBJ1-1; clone size: -; V gene: TRBV19; CDR3 DNA: TGTGCCAGTAGTGTGAACAAGCTCACTGAAGCTTTCTTT; CDR3 protein: CASSVNKLTEAFF
D gene: -; J gene: TRBJ1-1; clone size: few; V gene: TRBV27; CDR3 DNA: TGTGCCAGCATTACCCGGAGGGGCCGAGGCACTGAAGCTTTCTTT; CDR3 protein: CASITRRGRGTEAFF
D gene: TRBD1; J gene: TRBJ1-4; clone size: -; V gene: TRBV6-5; CDR3 DNA: TGTGCCAGCAGTTGGTTGGGACAGATTAATGAAAAACTGTTTTTT; CDR3 protein: CASSWLGQINEKLFF
D gene: -; J gene: TRBJ2-5; clone size: -; V gene: TRBV6-5; CDR3 DNA: TGTGCCAGCAGACTTTCGACGGAGACCCAGTACTTC; CDR3 protein: CASRLSTETQYF
D gene: -; J gene: TRBJ2-1; clone size: -; V gene: TRBV28; CDR3 DNA: TGTGCCAGCAGTTTTTTTGGGGGCGGGAGCTACAATGAGCAGTTCTTC; CDR3 protein: CASSFFGGGSYNEQFF
D gene: TRBD1; J gene: TRBJ1-6; clone size: -; V gene: TRBV28; CDR3 DNA: TGTGCCAGCAGTCACAGGGGGCGCAGCTCACCCCTCCACTTT; CDR3 protein: CASSHRGRSSPLHF
D gene: -; J gene: TRBJ2-3; clone size: -; V gene: TRBV14; CDR3 DNA: TGTGCCAGCAGCCCTCTGGACATCACAGATACGCAGTATTTT; CDR3 protein: CASSPLDITDTQYF
D gene: -; J gene: TRBJ1-1; clone size: -; V gene: TRBV19; CDR3 DNA: TGTGCCAGTAGTATATTCACCGGGAACACTGAAGCTTTCTTT; CDR3 protein: CASSIFTGNTEAFF
D gene: -; J gene: TRBJ1-1; clone size: -; V gene: TRBV5-4; CDR3 DNA: TGTGCCAGCAGCTTGGGGAGGGGAAAAGCGAACACTGAAGCTTTCTTT; CDR3 protein: CASSLGRGKANTEAFF
D gene: -; J gene: TRBJ2-2; clone size: once; V gene: TRBV18; CDR3 DNA: TGTGCCAGCTCACCCTCCCACACCGGGGAGCTGTTTTTT; CDR3 protein: CASSPSHTGELFF
D gene: -; J gene: TRBJ2-7; clone size: -; V gene: TRBV9; CDR3 DNA: TGTGCCAGCAGCCGAAGTGTCGAATACGAGCAGTACTTC; CDR3 protein: CASSRSVEYEQYF